The 7 T cell receptor beta chains presented below share a single source sample, sequenced in a study of blood T cell repertoires in COVID-19 (TCRdb year 2020). The library was produced with the immunoSEQ multiplex PCR assay. In its TCRdb copy, this immuneACCESS table keeps in-frame sequences only and misses some clones. Where compared with another copy, unresolved V genes explain less than half of these, and the others have no known cause. The sample table holds 90,000 to 120,000 clones, of which roughly 80% were seen once. The top ten clones comprise about 3.6% of the sample. Specimen: peripheral blood. These receptors were collected from an elderly woman with active or convalescent COVID-19.

The chain recombines TRBV14 with TRBJ2-1; possible D gene TRBD2, 6 bases. In germline, CDR1 is SGHDN, CDR2 FVKESK. V lost 4 bases and J 4 bases, leaving 14 bases between the germline ends. The CDR3 is 15 amino acids. CDR3 residues: CASSRMGLGYNEQFF. The CDR3 DNA is TGTGCCAGCAGCCGTATGGGACTGGGGTACAATGAGCAGTTCTTC.

This clone was counted between two and nine times. The chain carries TRBV19 and TRBJ2-1, with 15 positions matching TRBD2. Germline-derived CDR1 and CDR2 are LNHDA and SQIVND (reference sequence). With V trimmed by 0 bases and J by 5 bases, 8 bases remained unmatched. The CDR3 totals 19 residues. The DNA of the CDR3 is TGTGCCAGTAGTATAGATCCGGGGACTAGCGGGAGGAAAAACAATGAGCAGTTCTTC. This encodes CASSIDPGTSGRKNNEQFF.

V and J are TRBV19 and TRBJ2-7; 7 positions agree with TRBD2. The CDR3 runs to 14 residues. J was trimmed by 5 bases and V by 3 bases; bases with no gene match: 7. The germline V gene has CDR1 LNHDA and CDR2 SQIVND (reference sequence). The chain's CDR3 is CASSMRRESHEQYF. The CDR3 DNA follows: TGTGCCAGTAGTATGCGGCGGGAGTCTCACGAGCAGTACTTC.

The rearrangement uses TRBV5-1 and TRBJ2-1; D is ambiguous. This CDR3 contains 14 residues. Trimming pared 4 bases from V and 4 bases from J, leaving 12 bases between. The germline V gene encodes CDR1 SGHRS and CDR2 YFSETQ. The CDR3 sequence: CASSAGSLYNEQFF. The CDR3 region has the DNA TGCGCCAGCAGCGCCGGGTCTCTATACAATGAGCAGTTCTTC. Drawing the rest from reference TRBV5-1 and TRBJ2-1, the complete variable domain is KAGVTQTPRYLIKTRGQQVTLSCSPISGHRSVSWYQQTPGQGLQFLFEYFSETQRNKGNFPGRFSGRQFSNSRSEMNVSTLELGDSALYLCASSAGSLYNEQFFGPGTRLTVL.

CDR3 sequence (DNA): TGTGCCAGCAGCCAAGACCTAGCGGGTAGTTTAGCAGATACGCAGTATTTT. It specifies CASSQDLAGSLADTQYF. The chain is built from TRBV4-2 and TRBJ2-3; TRBD2 matches at 8 bases. Unmatched junction bases numbered 9, after V lost 0 bases and J lost 4 bases. CDR3 length: 17 residues. Germline V CDR1 and CDR2: LGHNA, YNFKEQ.

The chain uses TRBV3-1 (or the pseudogene TRBV3-2) and TRBJ2-1; a weak D match, TRBD2 (6 bases). V was clipped by 4 bases and J by 7 bases, with 11 bases between them. Germline CDR1 is LGHDT and CDR2 is YNNKEL (reference sequence). The CDR3 spans 13 residues. The DNA of the CDR3 is TGTGCCAGCAGCCGACTAGTGGAGAATGAGCAGTTCTTC. Translated, it gives CASSRLVENEQFF.

This chain joins TRBV18 and TRBJ1-2, with D tentatively TRBD1 (6 bases). Germline V gives CDR1 KGHSH, CDR2 LQKENI. The CDR3 runs to 13 residues. V was trimmed by 3 bases and J by 7 bases, leaving 12 bases between them. The CDR3 DNA reads as TGTGCCAGCTCACCGCTCAGGGGTAGTGGCTACACCTTC. It specifies CASSPLRGSGYTF.